The source of this TCR beta chain is a study of vaccination and CD4 T cells after COVID-19. This clonotype appeared a few times. Antigen: not known. Treatment of the sample: approximately nine-day PBMC culture with coronavirus spike peptide pools or control peptides (ViraFEST assay). These CD4+ T cells came from an unexposed donor, sampled before the COVID-19 pandemic (2011-2018). V was cut by 6 bases and J by 7 bases, with 13 bases left in between. CDR1 is DFQATT, CDR2 SNEGSKA, per germline (reference sequence). There are 12 residues in the CDR3. CD4+ T cells that had been cultured provided DNA sequenced with the Oncomine TCR Beta short-read assay. Genomic DNA was drawn out of CD4+ T cells grown in culture. A single record per CDR3 protein comes from TCRdb applying MiXCR to the PCR reads. The sample includes roughly 8,000 distinct CDR3 sequences, under 40% of them seen just once.

The clonotype was recovered from a human donor in good health. Source material: CD4+ T cells from blood, cultured in vitro. This chain joins TRBV20-1 and TRBJ2-1; D is uncertain. CDR3 in amino acids: CSAAPLLNEQFF. Here the CDR3 DNA reads TGCAGTGCGGCTCCTCTCCTAAATGAGCAGTTCTTC.